The present TCR beta chain was sequenced within a study of T-cell reconstitution after alpha-beta-depleted transplantation in children. V shed 0 bases and J 8 bases; nucleotides not matched to a gene: 10. CDR3 length: 15 residues. Germline V gives CDR1 DFQATT, CDR2 SNEGSKA (reference sequence). This clonotype appeared a few times. Unique molecular identifiers featured in how the TCRbeta library was prepared. In TCRdb, the PCR reads were re-called with MiXCR into one record per CDR3 protein. The data show some 500,000 distinct CDR3 sequences, approximately 29% seen once. V gene TRBV20-1 combines with J gene TRBJ2-1, with TRBD2 matching 7 bases. Specimen: PBMCs from the stem cell graft donor, collected from the stem cell graft. This receptor was obtained from a human donor who donated a stem cell graft to a child with aplastic anemia. CDR3 region: CSARDRLAVRYEQFF. In DNA, the CDR3 is TGCAGTGCTAGAGATCGACTAGCAGTTCGGTATGAGCAGTTCTTC.